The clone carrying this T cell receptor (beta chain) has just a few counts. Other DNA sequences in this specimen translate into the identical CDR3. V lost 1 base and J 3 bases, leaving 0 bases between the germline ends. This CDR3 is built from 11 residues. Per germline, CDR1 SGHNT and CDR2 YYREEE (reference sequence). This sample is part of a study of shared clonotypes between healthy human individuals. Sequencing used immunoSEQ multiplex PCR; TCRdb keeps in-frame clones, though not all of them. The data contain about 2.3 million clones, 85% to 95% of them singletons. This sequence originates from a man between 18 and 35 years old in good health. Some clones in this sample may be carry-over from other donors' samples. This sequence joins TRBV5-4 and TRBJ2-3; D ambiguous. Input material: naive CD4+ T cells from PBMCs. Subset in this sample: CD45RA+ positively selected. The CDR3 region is CASSLTDTQYF. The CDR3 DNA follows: TGTGCCAGCAGCTTGACAGATACGCAGTATTTT.